A selection of T cell receptor beta chains follows, all from one sample in a study of blood T cell repertoires in COVID-19. Clones were read by immunoSEQ multiplex PCR, and TCRdb kept only the in-frame ones, dropping some. The sample records around 200,000 clones, roughly 80% being singletons. Sequencing used PBMCs or T cells enriched from blood (not recorded which). The receptors were gathered from a woman younger than 45 who had recovered from COVID-19. The CDR3 runs from the conserved cysteine through the conserved F or W. The order of the fields is V gene, clone size, D gene, J gene, CDR3 DNA, CDR3 protein. The D gene is left open where the match is weak. For some rows the clone size is stated as once, few or many, or as a class when expanded; others skip it.

V gene: TRBV4-1; clone size: .; D gene: .; J gene: TRBJ1-5; CDR3 DNA: TGCGCCAGCAGCCAGGCAGGGTATCAGCCCCAGCATTTT; CDR3 protein: CASSQAGYQPQHF
V gene: TRBV10-3; clone size: .; D gene: TRBD1; J gene: TRBJ2-2; CDR3 DNA: TGTGCCTCACGGGGACATGGAGGACAGGGGACCACCGGGGAGCTGTTTTTT; CDR3 protein: CASRGHGGQGTTGELFF
V gene: TRBV5-6; clone size: .; D gene: .; J gene: TRBJ1-4; CDR3 DNA: TGTGCCAGCACCGTGGAGGGGATCAGGGAAAAACTGTTTTTT; CDR3 protein: CASTVEGIREKLFF
V gene: TRBV6-5; clone size: .; D gene: TRBD2; J gene: TRBJ2-3; CDR3 DNA: TGTGCCAGCAGTTACTCCAGCGGGGGGAGCACAGATACGCAGTATTTT; CDR3 protein: CASSYSSGGSTDTQYF
V gene: TRBV7-2; clone size: .; D gene: .; J gene: TRBJ1-4; CDR3 DNA: TGTGCCAGCAGCTTAGGGTCAGGGCCAACTAATGAAAAACTGTTTTTT; CDR3 protein: CASSLGSGPTNEKLFF
V gene: TRBV11-2; clone size: .; D gene: TRBD2; J gene: TRBJ2-1; CDR3 DNA: TGTGCCAGCAGCTTTTTAGCGGGGGCCCCTTACAATGAGCAGTTCTTC; CDR3 protein: CASSFLAGAPYNEQFF
V gene: TRBV3-1/TRBV3-2; clone size: .; D gene: TRBD1; J gene: TRBJ1-2; CDR3 DNA: TGTGCCAGCGGCCTGACAGGGCTCGGCTACACCTTC; CDR3 protein: CASGLTGLGYTF
V gene: TRBV14; clone size: few; D gene: .; J gene: TRBJ1-5; CDR3 DNA: TGTGCCAGCAGCCAAGTGGCAGGTGCGATTCAGCCCCAGCATTTT; CDR3 protein: CASSQVAGAIQPQHF
V gene: TRBV9; clone size: .; D gene: .; J gene: TRBJ2-7; CDR3 DNA: TGTGCCAGCAGCGCCCAGGGGTCGCGGTACGAGCAGTACTTC; CDR3 protein: CASSAQGSRYEQYF
V gene: TRBV7-9; clone size: few; D gene: .; J gene: TRBJ1-1; CDR3 DNA: TGTGCCAGCAGCCGGGACAAAACCGTTGAAGCTTTCTTT; CDR3 protein: CASSRDKTVEAFF
V gene: TRBV18; clone size: once; D gene: .; J gene: TRBJ1-3; CDR3 DNA: TGTGCCAGCTCACCCTCACTGAACTCTGGAAACACCATATATTTT; CDR3 protein: CASSPSLNSGNTIYF
V gene: TRBV18; clone size: .; D gene: TRBD1; J gene: TRBJ2-7; CDR3 DNA: TGTGCCAGCTCACTTAAGGGACAGGGGGCATACGAGCAGTACTTC; CDR3 protein: CASSLKGQGAYEQYF
V gene: TRBV30; clone size: .; D gene: TRBD1; J gene: TRBJ1-5; CDR3 DNA: TGTGCCTGGAGGTCCACCGGGACAGCTCTTCAGCCCCAGCATTTT; CDR3 protein: CAWRSTGTALQPQHF
V gene: TRBV7-2; clone size: .; D gene: .; J gene: TRBJ1-4; CDR3 DNA: TGTGCCAGCAGCTTAGTCCTGGGGGGAACGAATGAAAAACTGTTTTTT; CDR3 protein: CASSLVLGGTNEKLFF
V gene: TRBV28; clone size: .; D gene: TRBD2; J gene: TRBJ2-1; CDR3 DNA: TGTGCCAGCATGAGAAAAGGGACTAGCGGGGGAATTGAGCAGTTCTTC; CDR3 protein: CASMRKGTSGGIEQFF
V gene: TRBV28; clone size: few; D gene: .; J gene: TRBJ1-4; CDR3 DNA: TGTGCCAGCAGTTGGGGGGACGAAAAACTGTTTTTT; CDR3 protein: CASSWGDEKLFF
V gene: TRBV18; clone size: few; D gene: TRBD1; J gene: TRBJ1-5; CDR3 DNA: TGTGCCAGCTCACCAGCGGACAGGGGCATTAGCAATCAGCCCCAGCATTTT; CDR3 protein: CASSPADRGISNQPQHF
V gene: TRBV25-1; clone size: .; D gene: .; J gene: TRBJ1-2; CDR3 DNA: TGTGCCAGCAGTGACACAGGGAACCCCACCTTC; CDR3 protein: CASSDTGNPTF
V gene: TRBV7-2; clone size: .; D gene: .; J gene: TRBJ1-6; CDR3 DNA: TGTGCCAGCACTCTTAATTCACCCCTCCACTTT; CDR3 protein: CASTLNSPLHF
V gene: TRBV12-3/TRBV12-4; clone size: .; D gene: TRBD1; J gene: TRBJ1-2; CDR3 DNA: TGTGCCAGTCTCAAAGACAGGGATTATGGCTACACCTTC; CDR3 protein: CASLKDRDYGYTF
V gene: TRBV3-1/TRBV3-2; clone size: .; D gene: .; J gene: TRBJ2-3; CDR3 DNA: TGTGCCAGCAGCCAAGTACTAGCCACTAGCACAGATACGCAGTATTTT; CDR3 protein: CASSQVLATSTDTQYF
V gene: TRBV2; clone size: .; D gene: TRBD1; J gene: TRBJ1-3; CDR3 DNA: TGTGCCAACCTGGGGACAGGGGGCTATGGAAACACCATATATTTT; CDR3 protein: CANLGTGGYGNTIYF
V gene: TRBV19; clone size: .; D gene: TRBD2; J gene: TRBJ2-3; CDR3 DNA: TGTGCCAGTAGTATAGCTCTAGCGGGAAGTGGATCAAGTAGAGATACGCAGTATTTT; CDR3 protein: CASSIALAGSGSSRDTQYF
V gene: TRBV5-5; clone size: .; D gene: .; J gene: TRBJ1-1; CDR3 DNA: TGTGCCAGCAGTTTAAACACTGAAGCTTTCTTT; CDR3 protein: CASSLNTEAFF
V gene: TRBV6-5; clone size: .; D gene: .; J gene: TRBJ1-1; CDR3 DNA: TGTGCCAGCAGTTATCGACAGACAATGAACACTGAAGCTTTCTTT; CDR3 protein: CASSYRQTMNTEAFF
V gene: TRBV7-3; clone size: .; D gene: .; J gene: TRBJ2-2; CDR3 DNA: TGTGCCAGCAGCTTACGGTCAGGCGTAAACACCGGGGAGCTGTTTTTT; CDR3 protein: CASSLRSGVNTGELFF